Included here is one T cell receptor (beta chain) sequence, with context. This CDR3 has 16 amino acids. The germline CDR1 and CDR2 sequences are SGHRS and YFSETQ. Trimming took 0 bases from V and 0 from J, leaving 11 bases between them. The data originate from a study of blood T cell repertoires in COVID-19. Study-wide context: Samples representing acute and convalescent COVID-19 were sourced from the United States, Italy and Spain. From T cells, B-cell-depleted T cells, or PBMCs came the material, which was cDNA or gDNA.

Original processing notes: Nucleated cell number was recorded as an estimate derived from reference gene primer amplification. The protocol was immunoSEQ multiplex PCR, while the TCRdb copy is restricted to in-frame clones and leaves out a portion. That table furnishes V, J and clone size, whereas the DNA furnished D and trimming. The table shows roughly 380,000 clones, with 85% occurring only once. The chain employs TRBV5-1 and TRBJ2-3; D remains ambiguous. This clonotype was sampled from a woman aged 18-30 years with acute or convalescent COVID-19. The sequenced sample consisted of peripheral blood. CDR3 loop: CASSLGQWLSTDTQYF. The DNA for the CDR3 is TGCGCCAGCAGCTTGGGTCAGTGGTTGAGCACAGATACGCAGTATTTT.